Listed here is a single TCR beta chain. This specimen belongs to a study of T cell changes during pregnancy in multiple sclerosis. TCRdb's table, derived via immunoSEQ multiplex PCR, lists solely in-frame clones and lacks some. The sample shows some 83,000 clones, over 80% of them seen only once. CDR3 length: 16 residues. Losses at the gene ends were 6 bases for V and 7 bases for J; bases not matched to a gene: 12. CDR1 and CDR2 (germline): MDHEN, SYDVKM. This sequence joins TRBV28 and TRBJ1-6; 7 bases match TRBD1. The receptor was isolated from a female donor in good health, serving as a control in a pregnancy study. Some clones in this sample may be carry-over from other donors' samples. The input for sequencing was PBMCs, taken in the first trimester of pregnancy. This CDR3 reads CASSWTGGIGNSPLHF. In nucleotides, the CDR3 is TGTGCCAGCAGCTGGACAGGAGGAATTGGGAATTCACCCCTCCACTTT.